These T cell receptor beta chains were read from a single sample in a study of blood T cells in healthy people across ages. TCRdb ran MiXCR on the 5' RACE reads and lists one entry per CDR3 protein. This sample has approximately 1.5 million distinct CDR3 sequences, with about 32% found just once. Sequenced: blood. These receptors were taken from a woman in her twenties or thirties in good health. CDR3s include the opening cysteine and the closing phenylalanine or tryptophan. The order of the fields is J gene, V gene, clone size, D gene, CDR3 DNA, CDR3 protein. The D gene is left open where the match is weak. Only some rows state a clone size, as once, few, many or a class for expanded clones.

J: TRBJ2-5
V: TRBV18
size: .
D: TRBD2
DNA: TGTGCCAGCTCACCAGGACTAGAGGGGACCCAGTACTTC
CDR3: CASSPGLEGTQYF

J: TRBJ2-1
V: TRBV12-3/TRBV12-4
size: few
D: TRBD1
DNA: TGTGCCAGCAAGGGGCTTTGGGGGCAGGGGGACCGAGATGAGCAGTTCTTC
CDR3: CASKGLWGQGDRDEQFF

J: TRBJ1-1
V: TRBV7-2
size: .
D: .
DNA: TGTGCCGGCCGAACTCCAGCAAACACTGAAGCTTTCTTT
CDR3: CAGRTPANTEAFF

J: TRBJ1-2
V: TRBV20-1
size: .
D: .
DNA: TGCAGTGCCCGGTCGGGTGGGGGGAGAGGGGGCTACACCTTC
CDR3: CSARSGGGRGGYTF

J: TRBJ2-7
V: TRBV7-9
size: .
D: .
DNA: TGTGCCAGCAGCCCATCGGGGGTGGGAAAGTACGAGCAGTACTTC
CDR3: CASSPSGVGKYEQYF

J: TRBJ2-7
V: TRBV27
size: few
D: TRBD2
DNA: TGTGCCAGCAGTTCCCCGACTAGCGGGAGTTACGAGCAGTACTTC
CDR3: CASSSPTSGSYEQYF

J: TRBJ1-5
V: TRBV3-1
size: few
D: .
DNA: TGTGCCAGCGGACTAGGACAGCCTAATCAGCCCCAGCATTTT
CDR3: CASGLGQPNQPQHF

J: TRBJ2-1
V: TRBV5-5
size: .
D: .
DNA: TGTGCCAGCAGCTTGCCCCGGGCTTCGTACCAAGATAATGAGCAGTTCTTC
CDR3: CASSLPRASYQDNEQFF

J: TRBJ1-5
V: TRBV20-1
size: .
D: TRBD1
DNA: TGCAGTGCTTACCCCACAGGACAGGGGGTATTCGGCAATCAGCCCCAGCATTTT
CDR3: CSAYPTGQGVFGNQPQHF

J: TRBJ1-4
V: TRBV20-1
size: .
D: .
DNA: TGCAGTGCTGACGCCATCTGGACAGCCTCATCACCAACTAATGAAAAACTGTTTTTT
CDR3: CSADAIWTASSPTNEKLFF

J: TRBJ1-1
V: TRBV28
size: .
D: .
DNA: TGTGCCAGCAGGTCGGGGATCGGTATGAACACTGAAGCTTTCTTT
CDR3: CASRSGIGMNTEAFF

J: TRBJ1-2
V: TRBV27
size: .
D: TRBD1
DNA: TGTGCCAGCAGCGTTTTCGGGACAGGGGCTGAGGAAGACTATGGCTACACCTTC
CDR3: CASSVFGTGAEEDYGYTF

J: TRBJ1-2
V: TRBV10-2
size: few
D: .
DNA: TGCGCCAGCAGTGAGTCGGCCGCCTATGGCTACACCTTC
CDR3: CASSESAAYGYTF

J: TRBJ2-2
V: TRBV6-5
size: .
D: TRBD1
DNA: TGTGCCAGCAGTTACTCCCCGGGACAGGAGAACACCGGGGAGCTGTTTTTT
CDR3: CASSYSPGQENTGELFF

J: TRBJ1-2
V: TRBV4-2
size: .
D: TRBD1
DNA: TGTGCCAGCAGCCAAGATTCGGGACAGGGGGCGCAAGGCTACACCTTC
CDR3: CASSQDSGQGAQGYTF

J: TRBJ2-7
V: TRBV18
size: few
D: .
DNA: TGTGCCAGCTCACCAGGGGGGCTAGGAGCCGAGCAGTACTTC
CDR3: CASSPGGLGAEQYF

J: TRBJ1-2
V: TRBV3-1
size: .
D: .
DNA: TGTGCCAGCAGCCAAAAGGAGGCCTACTATGGCTACACCTTC
CDR3: CASSQKEAYYGYTF